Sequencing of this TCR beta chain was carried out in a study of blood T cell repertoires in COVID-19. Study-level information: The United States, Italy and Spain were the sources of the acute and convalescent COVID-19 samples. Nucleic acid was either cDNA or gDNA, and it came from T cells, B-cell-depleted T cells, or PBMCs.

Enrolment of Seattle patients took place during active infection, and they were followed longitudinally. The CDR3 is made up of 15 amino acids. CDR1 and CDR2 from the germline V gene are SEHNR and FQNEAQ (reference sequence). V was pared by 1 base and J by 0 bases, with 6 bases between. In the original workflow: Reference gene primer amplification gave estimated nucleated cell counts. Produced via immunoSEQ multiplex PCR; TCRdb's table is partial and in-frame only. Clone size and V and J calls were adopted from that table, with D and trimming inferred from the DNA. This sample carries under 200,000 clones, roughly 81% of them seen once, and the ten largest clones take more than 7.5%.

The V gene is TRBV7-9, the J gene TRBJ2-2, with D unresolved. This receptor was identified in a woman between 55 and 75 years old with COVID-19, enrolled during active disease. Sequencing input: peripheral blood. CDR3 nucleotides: TGTGCCAGCAGCTTAGTACAGTCGAACACCGGGGAGCTGTTTTTT. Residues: CASSLVQSNTGELFF. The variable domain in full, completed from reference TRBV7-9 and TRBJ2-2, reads DTGVSQNPRHKITKRGQNVTFRCDPISEHNRLYWYRQTLGQGPEFLTYFQNEAQLEKSRLLSDRFSAERPKGSFSTLEIQRTEQGDSAMYLCASSLVQSNTGELFFGEGSRLTVL.